This TCR beta chain was recovered during a study of identical twins. Study-level results: Clonotypes of the beta chain that were abundant in cord blood carried fewer insertions (memory repertoires showed none).

As concerns this clonotype: The antigen remains unidentified.

Every donor was a healthy Caucasian. TCRdb independently ran MiXCR on the 5' RACE reads; one entry per CDR3 protein. Of about 690,000 distinct CDR3 sequences in the sample, approximately 21% were seen once. V lost 3 bases to trimming and J lost 1 base, with 13 bases between them. The CDR3 length is 15 residues. This sample was also put to use in a study of T cells expressing NK-cell markers. This second report adds: HCMV serostatus: seven of eight sequenced donors positive, one negative. Top CD8+ clonotypes included the dominant CD3+CD56+NKG2C+ clonotypes in several donors.

J is TRBJ2-7 and V is TRBV12-3 or TRBV12-4, with D tentatively TRBD2 (5 bases). What was sequenced was PBMCs. The origin of this receptor is a woman between 18 and 29 years old in good health. The CDR3, as DNA: TGTGCCAGCAGTTTTGCCCGGACGGGGTCCTACGAGCAGTACTTC. Amino acid sequence: CASSFARTGSYEQYF.